The 11 T cell receptor beta chains given below trace back to one sample, sequenced in a study of Tregs in tolerant kidney transplant recipients. Using immunoSEQ multiplex PCR, the repertoire was profiled, and TCRdb retains in-frame clones only, with some absent. The sample totals thousands of clones. Recipients received nonmyeloablative bone marrow transplants from related graft donors, with transient mixed chimerism. The sample consisted of CD8+ T cells from blood (PBMCs), taken 12 months after the transplant. These receptors were collected from a human patient who received a combined kidney and bone marrow transplant. T cells may partly derive from the graft donor.

On this clone itself: The read terminates 3 residues before the CDR3 end, so the remaining end is supplied by the germline J gene. The J gene is TRBJ2-7, the V gene TRBV2; 12 bases align to TRBD2. The V gene end was trimmed by 3 bases and the J gene end by 6 bases; junction bases not matched to a gene: 9. Germline-derived CDR1 and CDR2 are SNHLY and FYNNEI. This CDR3 spans 16 amino acids. The CDR3 DNA, read in part, is TGTGCCAGCAGTGACCCTCTAGCGGGAGGGCCGAGCGAG. This codes for CASSDPLAGGPSE. The CDR3 in its entirety is CASSDPLAGGPSEQYF.

In the case of this clone: The CDR3 is cut off 3 residues early in the read; its end comes from the germline J gene. The V call is TRBV19, the J call TRBJ2-2; 10 bases agree with TRBD2. The V gene's germline CDR1 is LNHDA and CDR2 SQIVND (reference sequence). V lost 2 bases to trimming and J lost 5 bases; unmatched junction nucleotides: 2. The length of the CDR3 is 15 residues. The DNA read from the CDR3 is TGTGCCAGTAGTATACTAGCGGGAGTAACCGGGGAG. As protein: CASSILAGVTGE. In full, the CDR3 is CASSILAGVTGELFF.

In the case of this clone: Read data end 3 residues before the CDR3 end; the end is taken from the germline J gene. V and J are TRBV7-9 and TRBJ2-7, with D maybe TRBD1 (6 bases). Trimming removed 4 bases at V and 3 bases at J, with 10 bases between. Germline V lookup: CDR1 SEHNR, CDR2 FQNEAQ (reference sequence). CDR3 length equals 13 residues. The CDR3 DNA, read in part, is TGTGCCAGCAGCTCGGGACAAGACTACGAG. It yields the protein CASSSGQDYE. The full CDR3 sequence reads CASSSGQDYEQYF.

Regarding this clone: The read is 3 residues too short to cover the CDR3 end, so that end is filled in from the germline J gene. The chain links TRBV19 to TRBJ2-1; 7 nucleotides align to TRBD2. V trimming: 3 bases; J trimming: 8 bases; junction bases outside the gene matches: 7. From germline, CDR1 is LNHDA and CDR2 SQIVND (reference sequence). CDR3 size: 14 residues. The DNA read from the CDR3 is TGTGCCAGTAGTATGGGGGGGACCGATTATGAG. This gives the protein CASSMGGTDYE. In full, the CDR3 is CASSMGGTDYEQFF.

As to this clone: The CDR3 extends 3 residues past the end of the read, so its final part is completed from the germline J gene. V gene TRBV20-1 combines with J gene TRBJ1-2; D gene uncertain. Germline V gene lookup returns CDR1 DFQATT and CDR2 SNEGSKA (reference sequence). There are 13 residues in the CDR3. With 2 bases removed from V and 1 base from J, the gap between germline ends came to 8 bases. CDR3 DNA, as far as it was read: TGCAGTGCTAGATCCGGGGATAACTATGGC. This translates into CSARSGDNYG. The whole CDR3 protein is CSARSGDNYGYTF.

Remarks on this clone: Read sequence stops 3 residues before the CDR3 end, and the germline J gene provides the missing end. V usage is TRBV30 and J usage is TRBJ2-1; 7 bases are shared with TRBD2. The CDR3 loop spans 13 amino acids. Germline loops: CDR1 GTSNPN, CDR2 SVGIG (reference sequence). V shed 0 bases, J shed 8 bases, and the junction held 4 bases outside the gene matches. The covered CDR3 bases are TGTGCCTGGAGTGTAAAGGGAGGGGATGAG. Its protein product is CAWSVKGGDE. The full CDR3 is CAWSVKGGDEQFF. Filled out from reference TRBV30 and TRBJ2-1, the complete variable domain reads SQTIHQWPATLVQPVGSPLSLECTVEGTSNPNLYWYRQAAGRGLQLLFYSVGIGQISSEVPQNLSASRPQDRQFILSSKKLLLSDSGFYLCAWSVKGGDEQFFGPGTRLTVL.

On this clone itself: The read ends 3 residues before the CDR3 terminus; that terminus is restored from the germline J gene. The chain links TRBV7-8 to TRBJ2-2; the D gene is possibly TRBD2 (5 bases). Looked up from germline, CDR1 is SGHVS and CDR2 is FQNEAQ. V lost 1 base and J 0 bases, leaving 6 bases between the germline ends. This CDR3 has 15 residues. The CDR3 protein is CASSLGTPNTGELFF. CDR3 bases read: TGTGCCAGCAGCTTAGGGACTCCGAACACCGGGGAG.

The DNA read from the CDR3 is TGTGCCAGCAGTCGCCCCCGTGGGACATCTTACGAG. Amino acid sequence: CASSRPRGTSYE. The complete CDR3 reads CASSRPRGTSYEQYF. This chain connects TRBV6-2 or TRBV6-3 to TRBJ2-7, with D possibly TRBD1 on 6 matching bases. Sequencing ends 3 residues short of the CDR3 end; the germline J gene provides the rest. CDR1 is MNHEY, CDR2 SVGEGT, per germline. Trimming took off 5 bases at V and 4 bases at J, with 18 bases between the two ends. The CDR3 runs 15 residues.

On this clone itself: The CDR3 extends 3 residues past the end of the read, so its final part is completed from the germline J gene. The V gene is TRBV30, the J gene TRBJ1-5; possibly TRBD1 for D (6 bases). The V end was cut by 1 base, the J end by 7 bases, with 11 bases between. The germline CDR1 and CDR2 sequences are GTSNPN and SVGIG (reference sequence). CDR3 length: 13 amino acids. CDR3 protein: CAWSETGRQPQHF. The part of the CDR3 DNA that was read is TGTGCCTGGAGTGAAACAGGGCGGCAGCCC.

Note on this clone: Coverage ceases 3 residues before the CDR3 finishes, and the germline J gene fills in the end. The chain carries TRBV2 and TRBJ2-7, with D perhaps TRBD2 (6 bases). This CDR3 region has 15 residues. CDR1 is SNHLY and CDR2 is FYNNEI in the germline V gene. V was cut by 8 bases and J by 0 bases, with 17 bases left in between. CDR3 amino acids: CASDSSGLDSYEQYF. CDR3 DNA, as far as it was read: TGTGCCAGCGACTCGTCGGGACTCGACTCCTACGAG.

On this clone itself: The read finishes 3 residues shy of the CDR3 end, and the germline J gene is used to complete it. The chain uses TRBV19 and TRBJ2-1; 12 bases map to TRBD2. V lost 6 bases, J lost 0 bases, and 9 bases stayed unmatched. Germline loops: CDR1 LNHDA, CDR2 SQIVND (reference sequence). This CDR3 has 18 residues. The DNA read from the CDR3 is TGTGCCAGTAGCACGGCCGGACTAGCGGGACCCTCCTACAATGAG. This translates into CASSTAGLAGPSYNE. In full, the CDR3 reads CASSTAGLAGPSYNEQFF.